This T cell receptor beta chain was identified in a study of cytomegalovirus exposure and HLA in healthy donors. This clone was counted between two and nine times. Its specificity is unknown. A read error may account for a junction end that differs from germline. Study-wide findings and caveats: It was taken for granted in presence/absence analyses that sequencing depth across donors was roughly uniform. The later analysis indicated that the majority of CMV-associated TCR beta chains appeared HLA-restricted. Altogether, about 160 TCR beta chains were recorded as cytomegalovirus-associated.

CDR1 and CDR2 (germline): SEHNR, FQNEAQ (reference sequence). This CDR3 contains 13 residues. PCR used 60 Vbeta primers and 13 Jbeta primers. Profiled with immunoSEQ multiplex PCR; TCRdb holds only in-frame clones, not every one. The sample shows about 76,000 clones, 79% of them seen only once. The sequence was obtained from a man in his thirties or forties in good health and CMV-seronegative. The sample comprised PBMCs. The chain carries TRBV7-9 and TRBJ2-5; 7 nucleotides align to TRBD1. For the CDR3, the DNA is TGTTCCAGCAGCTTAGGGACAGCAGAGACCCAGTACTTC. Protein sequence: CSSSLGTAETQYF.